This TCR beta chain originates from a study of post-analysis software for immune sequencing data. Study findings and constraints: Patients had higher frequencies than controls of a handful of TRBV segments, including TRBV5-6, TRBV5-1 and TRBV20-1. In multiple sclerosis, normalized Chao1 diversity was significantly below that of controls.

V lost 4 bases to trimming and J lost 3 bases, with 13 bases between them. Germline CDR1 and CDR2: SGHRS and YFSETQ. The length of the CDR3 is 14 residues. This clonotype has a handful of counts. Its cognate antigen is unknown. Unique-molecular-identifier-tagged TCR beta cDNA libraries were used. When 1 to 10 million T cells were used, they gave 500,000 or so cDNA molecules. MiXCR, run by TCRdb on the PCR reads, gives a single entry per CDR3 protein. Of 150,000 to 200,000 distinct CDR3 sequences detected, about 29% appear once; the ten largest clones hold approximately 1.5%. This TCR was sampled from a girl between 5 and 17 years old with multiple sclerosis. Sequencing used blood. The chain recombines TRBV5-1 with TRBJ2-5, with D tentatively TRBD2 (6 bases). The CDR3: CASSQVPGEETQYF. The CDR3 DNA follows: TGCGCCAGCAGCCAGGTCCCGGGAGAAGAGACCCAGTACTTC.